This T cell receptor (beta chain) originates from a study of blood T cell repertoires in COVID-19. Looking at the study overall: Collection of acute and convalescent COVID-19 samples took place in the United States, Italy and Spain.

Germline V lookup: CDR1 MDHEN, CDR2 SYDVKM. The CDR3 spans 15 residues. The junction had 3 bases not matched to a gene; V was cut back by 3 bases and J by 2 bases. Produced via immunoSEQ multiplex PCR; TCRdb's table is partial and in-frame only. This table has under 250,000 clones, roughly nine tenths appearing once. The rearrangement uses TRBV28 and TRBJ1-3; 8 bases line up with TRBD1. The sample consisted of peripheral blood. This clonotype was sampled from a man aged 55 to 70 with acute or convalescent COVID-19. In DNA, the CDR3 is TGTGCCAGCAGTTTCTTGGACAGGGCTGGAAACACCATATATTTT. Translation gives CASSFLDRAGNTIYF.